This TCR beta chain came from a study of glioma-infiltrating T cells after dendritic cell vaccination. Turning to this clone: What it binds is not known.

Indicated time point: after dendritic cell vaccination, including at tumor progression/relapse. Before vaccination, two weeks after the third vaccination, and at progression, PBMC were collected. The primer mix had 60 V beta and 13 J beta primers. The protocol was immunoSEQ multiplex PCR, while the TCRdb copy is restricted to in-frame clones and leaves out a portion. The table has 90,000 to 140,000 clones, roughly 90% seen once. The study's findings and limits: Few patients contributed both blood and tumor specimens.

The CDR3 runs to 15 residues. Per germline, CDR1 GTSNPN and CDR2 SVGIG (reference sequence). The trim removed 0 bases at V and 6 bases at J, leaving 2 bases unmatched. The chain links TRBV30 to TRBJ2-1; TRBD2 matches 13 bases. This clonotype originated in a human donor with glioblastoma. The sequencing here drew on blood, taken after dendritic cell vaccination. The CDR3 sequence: CAWSVGLAGVNEQFF. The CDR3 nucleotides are TGTGCCTGGAGTGTAGGACTAGCGGGAGTCAATGAGCAGTTCTTC.